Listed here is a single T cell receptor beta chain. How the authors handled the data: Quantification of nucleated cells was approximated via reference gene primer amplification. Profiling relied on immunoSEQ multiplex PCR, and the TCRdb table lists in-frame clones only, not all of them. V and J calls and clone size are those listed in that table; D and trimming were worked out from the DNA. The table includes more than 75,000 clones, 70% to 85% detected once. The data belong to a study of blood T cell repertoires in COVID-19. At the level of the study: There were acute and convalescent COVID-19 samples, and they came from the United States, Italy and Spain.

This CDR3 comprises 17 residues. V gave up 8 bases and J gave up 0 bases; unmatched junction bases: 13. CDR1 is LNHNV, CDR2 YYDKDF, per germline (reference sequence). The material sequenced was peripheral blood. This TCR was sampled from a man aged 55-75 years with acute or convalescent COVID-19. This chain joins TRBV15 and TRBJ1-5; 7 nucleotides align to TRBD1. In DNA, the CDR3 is TGTGCCACCGGGGACACCGGGACAGACGGTAGCAATCAGCCCCAGCATTTT. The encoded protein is CATGDTGTDGSNQPQHF.